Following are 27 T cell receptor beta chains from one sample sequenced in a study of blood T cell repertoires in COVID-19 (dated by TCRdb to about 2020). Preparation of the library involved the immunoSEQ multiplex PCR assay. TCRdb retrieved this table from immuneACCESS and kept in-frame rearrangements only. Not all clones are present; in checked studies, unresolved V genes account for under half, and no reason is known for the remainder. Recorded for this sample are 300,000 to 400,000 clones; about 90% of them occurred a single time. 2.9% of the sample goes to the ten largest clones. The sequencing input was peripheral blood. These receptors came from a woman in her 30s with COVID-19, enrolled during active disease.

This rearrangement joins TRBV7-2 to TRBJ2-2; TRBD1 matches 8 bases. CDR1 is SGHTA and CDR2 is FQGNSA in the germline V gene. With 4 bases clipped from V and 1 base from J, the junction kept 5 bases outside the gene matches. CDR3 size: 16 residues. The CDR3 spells CASSSRTGKNTGELFF. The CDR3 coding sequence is TGTGCCAGCAGCTCCCGGACAGGGAAGAACACCGGGGAGCTGTTTTTT. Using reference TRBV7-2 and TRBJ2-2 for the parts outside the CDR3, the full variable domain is GAGVSQSPSNKVTEKGKDVELRCDPISGHTALYWYRQSLGQGLEFLIYFQGNSAPDKSGLPSDRFSAERTGGSVSTLTIQRTQQEDSAVYLCASSSRTGKNTGELFFGEGSRLTVL.

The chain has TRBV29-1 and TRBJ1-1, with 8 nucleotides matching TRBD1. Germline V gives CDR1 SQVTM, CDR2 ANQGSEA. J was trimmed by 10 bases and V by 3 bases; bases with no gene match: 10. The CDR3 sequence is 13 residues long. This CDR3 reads CSVESSRGRTAFF. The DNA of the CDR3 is TGCAGCGTTGAGTCCAGCAGGGGGCGCACAGCTTTCTTT.

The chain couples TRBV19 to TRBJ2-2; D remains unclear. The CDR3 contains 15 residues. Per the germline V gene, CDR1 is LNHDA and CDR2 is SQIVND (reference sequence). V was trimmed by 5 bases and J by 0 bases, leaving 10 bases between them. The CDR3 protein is CASSPRVANTGELFF. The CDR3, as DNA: TGTGCCAGTAGTCCCCGGGTCGCGAACACCGGGGAGCTGTTTTTT. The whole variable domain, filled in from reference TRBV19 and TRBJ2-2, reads DGGITQSPKYLFRKEGQNVTLSCEQNLNHDAMYWYRQDPGQGLRLIYYSQIVNDFQKGDIAEGYSVSREKKESFPLTVTSAQKNPTAFYLCASSPRVANTGELFFGEGSRLTVL.

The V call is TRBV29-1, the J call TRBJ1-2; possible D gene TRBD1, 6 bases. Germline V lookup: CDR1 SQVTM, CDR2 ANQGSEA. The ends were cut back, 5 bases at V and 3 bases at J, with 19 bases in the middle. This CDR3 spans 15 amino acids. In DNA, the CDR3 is TGCAGCGTTTCAAACAGGGTTGCTCTGGACTATGGCTACACCTTC. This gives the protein CSVSNRVALDYGYTF.

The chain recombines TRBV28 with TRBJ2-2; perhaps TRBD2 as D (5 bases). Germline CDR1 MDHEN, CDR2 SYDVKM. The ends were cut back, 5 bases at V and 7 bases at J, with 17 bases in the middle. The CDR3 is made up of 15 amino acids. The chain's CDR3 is CASSPLGVWNGELFF. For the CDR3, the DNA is TGTGCCAGCAGTCCCCTCGGGGTATGGAACGGGGAGCTGTTTTTT. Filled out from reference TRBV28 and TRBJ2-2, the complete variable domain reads DVKVTQSSRYLVKRTGEKVFLECVQDMDHENMFWYRQDPGLGLRLIYFSYDVKMKEKGDIPEGYSVSREKKERFSLILESASTNQTSMYLCASSPLGVWNGELFFGEGSRLTVL.

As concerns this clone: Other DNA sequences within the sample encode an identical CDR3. This CDR3 reads CASSQVSSEQYF. In nucleotides, the CDR3 is TGTGCCAGCAGCCAAGTTTCGAGCGAGCAGTACTTC. V usage is TRBV3-1 (or the pseudogene TRBV3-2) and J usage is TRBJ2-7; D gene unclear. CDR1 LGHDT and CDR2 YNNKEL come from the germline V gene (reference sequence). V was trimmed by 1 base and J by 6 bases, leaving 7 bases between them. CDR3 size: 12 residues.

CDR3: CASSPTTGTYGYTF. CDR3 bases: TGTGCCAGCAGTCCGACGACAGGGACCTATGGCTACACCTTC. The rearrangement links TRBV6-5 to TRBJ1-2; 7 bases are a match to TRBD1. CDR1 is MNHEY, CDR2 SVGAGI, per germline. With 5 bases clipped from V and 4 bases from J, the junction kept 7 bases outside the gene matches. This CDR3 region has 14 residues.

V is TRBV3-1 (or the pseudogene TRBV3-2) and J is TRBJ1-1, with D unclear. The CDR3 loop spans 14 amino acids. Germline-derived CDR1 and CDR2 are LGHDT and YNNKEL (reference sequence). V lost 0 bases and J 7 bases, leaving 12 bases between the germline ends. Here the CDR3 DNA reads TGTGCCAGCAGCCAAGAGAACGCGGGTGGTGAAGCTTTCTTT. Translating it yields CASSQENAGGEAFF.

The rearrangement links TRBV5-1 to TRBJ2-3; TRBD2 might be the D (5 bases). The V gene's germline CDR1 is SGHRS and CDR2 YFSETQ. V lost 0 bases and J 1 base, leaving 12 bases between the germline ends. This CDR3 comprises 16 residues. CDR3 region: CASSLAVGVGTDTQYF. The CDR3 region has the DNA TGCGCCAGCAGCTTGGCTGTCGGGGTCGGCACAGATACGCAGTATTTT.

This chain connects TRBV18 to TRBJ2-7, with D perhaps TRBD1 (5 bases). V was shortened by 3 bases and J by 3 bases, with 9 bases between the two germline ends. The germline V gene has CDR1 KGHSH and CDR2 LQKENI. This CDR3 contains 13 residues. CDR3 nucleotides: TGTGCCAGCTCACCCGACAGCAACTACGAGCAGTACTTC. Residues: CASSPDSNYEQYF.

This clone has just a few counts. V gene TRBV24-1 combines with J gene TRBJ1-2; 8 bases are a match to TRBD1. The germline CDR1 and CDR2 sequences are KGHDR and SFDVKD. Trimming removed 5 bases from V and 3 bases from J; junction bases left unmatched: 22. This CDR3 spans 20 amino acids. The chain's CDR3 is CATSGLSGGPGGDVDYGYTF. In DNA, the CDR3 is TGTGCCACCAGTGGCCTAAGCGGAGGGCCAGGGGGCGACGTGGACTATGGCTACACCTTC.

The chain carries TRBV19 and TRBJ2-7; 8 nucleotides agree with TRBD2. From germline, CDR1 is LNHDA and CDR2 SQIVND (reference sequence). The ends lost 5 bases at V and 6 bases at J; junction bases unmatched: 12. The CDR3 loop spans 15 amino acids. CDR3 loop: CASSVLAGPSAEQYF. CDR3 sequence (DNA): TGTGCCAGTAGTGTCCTAGCGGGCCCCAGCGCCGAGCAGTACTTC.

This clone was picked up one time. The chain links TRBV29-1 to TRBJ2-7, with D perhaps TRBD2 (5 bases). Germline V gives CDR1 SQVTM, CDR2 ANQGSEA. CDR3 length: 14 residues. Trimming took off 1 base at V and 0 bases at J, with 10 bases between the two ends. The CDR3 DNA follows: TGCAGCGTTGAAGGTCTAGCTGACTCCTACGAGCAGTACTTC. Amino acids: CSVEGLADSYEQYF.

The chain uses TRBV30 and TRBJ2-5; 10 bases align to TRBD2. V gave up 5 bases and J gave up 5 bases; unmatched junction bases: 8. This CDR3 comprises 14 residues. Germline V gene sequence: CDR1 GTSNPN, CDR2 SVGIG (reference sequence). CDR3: CAWGRLAGAETQYF. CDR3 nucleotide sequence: TGTGCCTGGGGACGTCTAGCGGGAGCCGAGACCCAGTACTTC.

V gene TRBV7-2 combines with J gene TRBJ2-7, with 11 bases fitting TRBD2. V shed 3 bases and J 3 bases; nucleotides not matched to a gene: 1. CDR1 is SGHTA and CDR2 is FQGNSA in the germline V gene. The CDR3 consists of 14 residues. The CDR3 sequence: CASSFGLAGYEQYF. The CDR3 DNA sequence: TGTGCCAGCAGCTTCGGACTAGCGGGCTACGAGCAGTACTTC.

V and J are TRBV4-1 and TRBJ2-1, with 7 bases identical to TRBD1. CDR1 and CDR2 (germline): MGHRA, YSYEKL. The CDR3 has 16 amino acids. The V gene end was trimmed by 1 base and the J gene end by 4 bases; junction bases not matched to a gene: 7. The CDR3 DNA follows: TGCGCCAGCAGCCAAGTTTTGGGACAGAGATACAATGAGCAGTTCTTC. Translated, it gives CASSQVLGQRYNEQFF.

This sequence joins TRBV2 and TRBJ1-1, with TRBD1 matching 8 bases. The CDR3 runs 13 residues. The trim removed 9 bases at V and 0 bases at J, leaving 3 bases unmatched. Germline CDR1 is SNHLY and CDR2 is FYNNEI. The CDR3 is CASRDRLNTEAFF. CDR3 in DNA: TGTGCCAGTAGGGACAGGTTGAACACTGAAGCTTTCTTT.

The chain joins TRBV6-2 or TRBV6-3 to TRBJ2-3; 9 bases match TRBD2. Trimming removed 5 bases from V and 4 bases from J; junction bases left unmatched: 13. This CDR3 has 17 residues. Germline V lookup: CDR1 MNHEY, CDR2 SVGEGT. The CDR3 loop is CASSTGAGGRASDTQYF. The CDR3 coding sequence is TGTGCCAGCAGTACCGGGGCTGGCGGGAGGGCATCAGATACGCAGTATTTT.

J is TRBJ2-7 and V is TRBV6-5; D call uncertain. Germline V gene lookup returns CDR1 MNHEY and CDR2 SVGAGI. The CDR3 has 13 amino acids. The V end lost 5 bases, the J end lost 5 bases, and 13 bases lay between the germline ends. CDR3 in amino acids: CASSRSKEDEQYF. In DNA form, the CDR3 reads TGTGCCAGCAGTCGCAGTAAAGAGGACGAGCAGTACTTC.

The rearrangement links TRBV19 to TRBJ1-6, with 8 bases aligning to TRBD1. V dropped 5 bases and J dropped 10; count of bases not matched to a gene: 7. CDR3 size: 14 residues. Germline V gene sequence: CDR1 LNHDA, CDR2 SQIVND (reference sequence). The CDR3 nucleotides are TGTGCCAGTAGTCTCGGACAGGGTGTATCACCCCTCCACTTT. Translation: CASSLGQGVSPLHF.

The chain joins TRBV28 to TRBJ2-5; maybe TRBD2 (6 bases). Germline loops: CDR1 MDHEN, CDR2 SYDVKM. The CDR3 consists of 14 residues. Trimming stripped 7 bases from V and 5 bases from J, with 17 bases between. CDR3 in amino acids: CASIMEGSRETQYF. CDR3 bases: TGTGCCAGCATCATGGAGGGGTCTCGGGAGACCCAGTACTTC.

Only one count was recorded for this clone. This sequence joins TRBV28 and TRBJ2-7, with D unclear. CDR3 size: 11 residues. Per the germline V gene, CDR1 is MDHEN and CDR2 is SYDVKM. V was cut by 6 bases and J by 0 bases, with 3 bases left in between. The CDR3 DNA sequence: TGTGCCAGCAGGGCCTCCTACGAGCAGTACTTC. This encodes CASRASYEQYF.

The CDR3 sequence is CASSLSRGNQPQHF. CDR3 coding DNA: TGTGCCAGCAGTTTATCTAGGGGAAATCAGCCCCAGCATTTT. The chain has TRBV27 and TRBJ1-5; a possible D gene is TRBD1 (5 bases). Germline-derived CDR1 and CDR2 are MNHEY and SMNVEV (reference sequence). The germline V and J ends were trimmed by 0 bases and 4 bases, with 7 bases remaining between them. CDR3 size: 14 residues.

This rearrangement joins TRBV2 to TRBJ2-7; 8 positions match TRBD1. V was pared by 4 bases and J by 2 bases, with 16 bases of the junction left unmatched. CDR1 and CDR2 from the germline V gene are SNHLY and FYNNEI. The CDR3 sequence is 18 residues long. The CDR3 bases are TGTGCCAGCAGTGCCTCAGGGGGCTACGAGGGAGTAACCTACGAGCAGTACTTC. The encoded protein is CASSASGGYEGVTYEQYF.

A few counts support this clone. The CDR3 loop is CASSFLGVKSEAFF. The DNA of the CDR3 is TGTGCCAGCAGTTTCCTGGGAGTAAAATCTGAAGCTTTCTTT. The chain employs TRBV27 and TRBJ1-1; D uncertain. V was clipped by 3 bases and J by 6 bases, with 14 bases between them. CDR1 MNHEY and CDR2 SMNVEV come from the germline V gene (reference sequence). This CDR3 is 14 amino acids long.

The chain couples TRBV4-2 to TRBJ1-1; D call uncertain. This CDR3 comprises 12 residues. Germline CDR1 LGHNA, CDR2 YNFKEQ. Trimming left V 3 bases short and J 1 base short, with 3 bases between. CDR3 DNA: TGTGCCAGCAGCCACGGGAACACTGAAGCTTTCTTT. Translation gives CASSHGNTEAFF.

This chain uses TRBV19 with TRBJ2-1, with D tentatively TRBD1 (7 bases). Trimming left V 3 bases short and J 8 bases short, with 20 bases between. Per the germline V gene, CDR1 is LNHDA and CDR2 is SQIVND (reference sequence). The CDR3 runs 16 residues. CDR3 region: CASSISPSGGMDEQFF. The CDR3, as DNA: TGTGCCAGTAGTATCTCCCCCTCAGGGGGGATGGATGAGCAGTTCTTC.